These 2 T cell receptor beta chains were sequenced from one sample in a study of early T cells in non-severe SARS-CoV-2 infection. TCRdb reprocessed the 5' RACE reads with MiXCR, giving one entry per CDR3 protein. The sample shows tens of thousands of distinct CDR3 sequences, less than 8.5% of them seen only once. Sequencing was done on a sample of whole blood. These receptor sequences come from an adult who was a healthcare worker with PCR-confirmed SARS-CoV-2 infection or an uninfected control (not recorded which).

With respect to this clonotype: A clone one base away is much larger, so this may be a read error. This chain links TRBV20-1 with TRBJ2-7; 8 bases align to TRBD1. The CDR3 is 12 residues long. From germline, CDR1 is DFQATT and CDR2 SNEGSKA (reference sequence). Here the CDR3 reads CSTRDRRNDQYF. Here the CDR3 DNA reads TGCAGTACACGGGACAGGAGGAACGATCAGTACTTC.

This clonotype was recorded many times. The CDR3 coding sequence is TGTGCCAGCAGGCCTTCCTACAACACAGGGTCTAGAGGCTACACCTTC. It specifies CASRPSYNTGSRGYTF. This chain uses TRBV6-5 with TRBJ1-2; possible D gene TRBD1, 6 bases. The CDR3 consists of 16 residues. The V end lost 6 bases, the J end lost 8 bases, and 25 bases lay between the germline ends. Germline V CDR1 and CDR2: MNHEY, SVGAGI.